One and the same sample provided the 27 T cell receptor beta chains below, sequenced in a study of cytomegalovirus exposure and HLA in healthy donors (dated by TCRdb to 2016 to 2017). The library was prepared using the immunoSEQ multiplex PCR assay. Entries here come from immuneACCESS through TCRdb and include only in-frame sequences with V and J called. Some clones fail to appear in such tables; in the studies checked, an unresolved V gene covers under half of the shortfall, and the cause of the remainder is unknown. For this sample there are 260,000 or so clones; roughly 87% appear just once. The top ten hold approximately 3% of the sample. Sequencing input: PBMCs. These receptors were obtained from a woman in her 30s in good health and CMV-seronegative.

A few counts support this clone. The CDR3: CASSLEGQVADEQYF. CDR3 coding DNA: TGTGCCAGCAGCTTAGAGGGACAGGTCGCGGACGAGCAGTACTTC. This sequence joins TRBV7-9 and TRBJ2-7; the match to TRBD1 covers 8 bases. The CDR3 runs 15 residues. V dropped 1 base and J dropped 5; count of bases not matched to a gene: 7. The germline CDR1 and CDR2 sequences are SEHNR and FQNEAQ (reference sequence).

This chain links TRBV21-1 with TRBJ2-3; TRBD1, the table's D call, was not compared with the DNA. TRBV21-1 is tagged as a pseudogene. The CDR3 covers 18 residues. The chain's CDR3 is CASNKKGPRDSRTDTQYF. The CDR3 nucleotides read TGTGCCAGTAATAAAAAGGGACCGAGGGACAGTCGCACAGATACGCAGTATTTT.

The chain uses TRBV13 and TRBJ1-2, with a tentative D call TRBD1 (5 bases). The germline V and J ends were trimmed by 0 bases and 7 bases, with 9 bases remaining between them. Per germline, CDR1 PRHDT and CDR2 FYEKMQ (reference sequence). CDR3 size: 13 residues. The CDR3 DNA follows: TGTGCCAGCAGCTTAGGCAGGGATTCTGGCTACACCTTC. Its protein product is CASSLGRDSGYTF.

The genes are TRBV27 and TRBJ2-1, with D tentatively TRBD2 (7 bases). Germline loops: CDR1 MNHEY, CDR2 SMNVEV (reference sequence). Trimming left V 0 bases short and J 9 bases short, with 18 bases between. This CDR3 region has 16 residues. For the CDR3, the DNA is TGTGCCAGCAGTTTATCAGGGGGGGCCGGTCTCAGTGAGCAGTTCTTC. Translating it yields CASSLSGGAGLSEQFF.

The chain carries TRBV9 and TRBJ2-7; TRBD1 aligns across 10 bases. J was trimmed by 6 bases and V by 2 bases; bases with no gene match: 8. The CDR3 runs 15 residues. Germline V lookup: CDR1 SGDLS, CDR2 YYNGEE. This CDR3 reads CASSVSGTGESEQYF. In nucleotides, the CDR3 is TGTGCCAGCAGCGTTTCCGGGACAGGGGAATCCGAGCAGTACTTC.

This clone appeared a single time. This chain links TRBV29-1 with TRBJ2-7; maybe TRBD2 (6 bases). The germline V and J ends were trimmed by 7 bases and 7 bases, with 23 bases remaining between them. The CDR3 is 14 amino acids. Germline V CDR1 and CDR2: SQVTM, ANQGSEA. In nucleotides, the CDR3 is TGCAGCGCCTACACATTGAGGGGCCGGGGGGAGCAGTACTTC. It encodes CSAYTLRGRGEQYF.

This clone was picked up one time. Other DNA variants within this sample encode the same CDR3. The chain joins TRBV28 to TRBJ2-7, with 9 bases fitting TRBD1. Germline CDR1 reads MDHEN; CDR2 reads SYDVKM. V gave up 5 bases and J gave up 3 bases; unmatched junction bases: 8. The CDR3 is made up of 15 amino acids. The CDR3 nucleotides are TGTGCCAGCAGTCCACCAACAGGGGGCGGCTACGAGCAGTACTTC. It translates to CASSPPTGGGYEQYF. Based on the CDR3 plus reference TRBV28 and TRBJ2-7, the full variable domain is DVKVTQSSRYLVKRTGEKVFLECVQDMDHENMFWYRQDPGLGLRLIYFSYDVKMKEKGDIPEGYSVSREKKERFSLILESASTNQTSMYLCASSPPTGGGYEQYFGPGTRLTVT.

The chain recombines TRBV7-9 with TRBJ1-2; D call uncertain. This CDR3 region has 11 residues. CDR1 and CDR2 from the germline V gene are SEHNR and FQNEAQ (reference sequence). V gave up 5 bases and J gave up 8 bases, with 9 bases separating them. The CDR3 region has the DNA TGTGCCAGCAGCACTAGGGAAGGCTACACCTTC. Translated: CASSTREGYTF. Together with reference TRBV7-9 and TRBJ1-2, the CDR3 gives the full variable domain: DTGVSQNPRHKITKRGQNVTFRCDPISEHNRLYWYRQTLGQGPEFLTYFQNEAQLEKSRLLSDRFSAERPKGSFSTLEIQRTEQGDSAMYLCASSTREGYTFGSGTRLTVV.

This clone was seen only a few times. The chain couples TRBV5-4 to TRBJ2-3; D not resolved. V lost 3 bases, J lost 2 bases, and 7 bases lay in between. In germline, CDR1 is SGHNT, CDR2 YYREEE (reference sequence). The CDR3 is made up of 13 amino acids. The CDR3 bases are TGTGCCAGCAGCTCGCCTATCACAGATACGCAGTATTTT. The encoded protein is CASSSPITDTQYF. The whole variable domain, filled in from reference TRBV5-4 and TRBJ2-3, reads ETGVTQSPTHLIKTRGQQVTLRCSSQSGHNTVSWYQQALGQGPQFIFQYYREEENGRGNFPPRFSGLQFPNYSSELNVNALELDDSALYLCASSSPITDTQYFGPGTRLTVL.

The chain couples TRBV11-2 to TRBJ2-7, with a weak D call TRBD1 (6 bases). The germline V gene encodes CDR1 SGHAT and CDR2 FQNNGV. Trimming left V 6 bases short and J 9 bases short, with 12 bases between. This CDR3 region has 11 residues. The CDR3 bases are TGTGCCAGCAGTTCCGGACAGCGGCAGTACTTC. It specifies CASSSGQRQYF. The whole variable domain, remainder taken from reference TRBV11-2 and TRBJ2-7, is EAGVAQSPRYKIIEKRQSVAFWCNPISGHATLYWYQQILGQGPKLLIQFQNNGVVDDSQLPKDRFSAERLKGVDSTLKIQPAKLEDSAVYLCASSSGQRQYFGPGTRLTVT.

The chain has TRBV6-1 and TRBJ2-1; no definite D call. This CDR3 has 16 residues. In germline, CDR1 is MNHNS, CDR2 SASEGT. The V and J ends lost 4 bases and 0 bases respectively, with 13 bases between them. The CDR3 region has the DNA TGTGCCAGCAGTGCCCCTCTGGGGTCCTCCTACAATGAGCAGTTCTTC. The encoded protein is CASSAPLGSSYNEQFF.

V usage is TRBV5-1 and J usage is TRBJ2-3, with 9 bases that match TRBD2. Germline-derived CDR1 and CDR2 are SGHRS and YFSETQ. This CDR3 is built from 18 residues. The junction had 10 bases not matched to a gene; V was cut back by 0 bases and J by 2 bases. The CDR3 coding sequence is TGCGCCAGCAGCTTGGTTCCTAGCGGGGCTGGGCCCACAGATACGCAGTATTTT. Translated, it gives CASSLVPSGAGPTDTQYF.

Regarding this clone: A junction end diverges from the germline sequence, so it may reflect a read error. The V and J genes are TRBV4-1 and TRBJ2-7; the D call may be TRBD1 or TRBD2 (5 bases each). CDR1 and CDR2 (germline): MGHRA, YSYEKL. CDR3 length equals 14 residues. CDR3 nucleotides: TGTGCCAGCAGCTTGGGACCGGGCTCCTACGAGCAGTACTTC. This codes for CASSLGPGSYEQYF.

This rearrangement joins TRBV27 to TRBJ1-1, with D perhaps matching TRBD1 (6 bases). Trimming removed 7 bases from V and 0 bases from J, with 24 bases in between. CDR3 size: 18 residues. From germline, CDR1 is MNHEY and CDR2 SMNVEV (reference sequence). CDR3 sequence: CASTLRGGGLLLNTEAFF. CDR3 DNA: TGTGCCAGCACCTTAAGGGGAGGGGGACTTTTATTGAACACTGAAGCTTTCTTT.

The rearrangement uses TRBV27 and TRBJ2-3, with TRBD2 identical over 12 bases. V was clipped by 6 bases and J by 4 bases; unmatched bases: 17. The CDR3 consists of 19 residues. Germline assignment: CDR1 MNHEY and CDR2 SMNVEV (reference sequence). CDR3 DNA sequence: TGTGCCAGCAGACTCCAGCTAGCGGGAGGGCCAAAAGTCGCAGATACGCAGTATTTT. Protein product: CASRLQLAGGPKVADTQYF.

The chain employs TRBV5-1 and TRBJ2-5, with a weak D call TRBD2 (6 bases). Trimming took off 10 bases at V and 4 bases at J, with 23 bases between the two ends. This CDR3 spans 15 amino acids. The germline CDR1 and CDR2 sequences are SGHRS and YFSETQ. The CDR3 bases are TGCGCCTCAAGTGATAGCGGAGGTAGGCCAGAGACCCAGTACTTC. Amino acids: CASSDSGGRPETQYF. Full variable domain (remainder filled in from reference TRBV5-1 and TRBJ2-5): KAGVTQTPRYLIKTRGQQVTLSCSPISGHRSVSWYQQTPGQGLQFLFEYFSETQRNKGNFPGRFSGRQFSNSRSEMNVSTLELGDSALYLCASSDSGGRPETQYFGPGTRLLVL.

The chain is built from TRBV6-1 and TRBJ1-5; D is uncertain. CDR1 is MNHNS and CDR2 is SASEGT in the germline V gene. Trimming took 3 bases from V and 4 from J, leaving 4 bases between them. CDR3 length: 12 amino acids. The CDR3 sequence is CASSEGNQPQHF. The CDR3 region has the DNA TGTGCCAGCAGTGAGGGTAATCAGCCCCAGCATTTT.

The rearrangement uses TRBV6-6 and TRBJ1-1; 8 bases match TRBD1. Germline V lookup: CDR1 MNHNY, CDR2 SVGAGI (reference sequence). The V and J ends lost 7 bases and 7 bases, in that order; junction bases with no gene match: 8. The CDR3 consists of 13 residues. The CDR3 nucleotides are TGTGCCAGCACCGAACAGGGGGTCGGTGAAGCTTTCTTT. As protein: CASTEQGVGEAFF.

The chain is built from TRBV4-3 and TRBJ2-1; 13 bases line up with TRBD2. CDR3 size: 17 residues. The V gene end was trimmed by 1 base and the J gene end by 12 bases; junction bases not matched to a gene: 12. CDR1 is LGHNA and CDR2 is YSLEER in the germline V gene. Written as DNA, the CDR3 is TGCGCCAGCAGCCAAGTCGGGACTAGCGGGAAATGGGTAGGGCAGTTCTTC. It yields the protein CASSQVGTSGKWVGQFF.

The chain links TRBV7-9 to TRBJ2-5; possible D gene TRBD2, 5 bases. The germline V gene has CDR1 SEHNR and CDR2 FQNEAQ (reference sequence). V was clipped by 8 bases and J by 4 bases, with 14 bases between them. The CDR3 spans 13 residues. The CDR3 reads CASPEGVGETQYF. The CDR3 region has the DNA TGTGCCAGCCCCGAGGGAGTCGGAGAGACCCAGTACTTC.

The chain combines TRBV5-1 with TRBJ1-2; the D gene is possibly TRBD1 (5 bases). V was pared by 4 bases and J by 7 bases, with 17 bases between. CDR1 and CDR2 (germline): SGHRS, YFSETQ. The CDR3 length is 14 residues. The CDR3 bases are TGCGCCAGCAGCAACACGGGGGGAACGGGTGGCTACACCTTC. Translating it yields CASSNTGGTGGYTF.

The V gene is TRBV11-2, the J gene TRBJ1-4; D perhaps matches TRBD1 (5 bases). V dropped 4 bases and J dropped 4 bases, with 19 bases sitting between them. This CDR3 has 17 residues. Germline-derived CDR1 and CDR2 are SGHAT and FQNNGV. CDR3 bases: TGTGCCAGCAGCTCCAAGGTCGTGACAGACCTTAATGAAAAACTGTTTTTT. Amino acid sequence: CASSSKVVTDLNEKLFF.

The chain carries TRBV30 and TRBJ2-2, with 7 bases identical to TRBD1. The trim removed 3 bases at V and 6 bases at J, leaving 7 bases unmatched. CDR1 and CDR2 from the germline V gene are GTSNPN and SVGIG (reference sequence). CDR3 length: 14 residues. CDR3 residues: CAWRSTGVAGELFF. In nucleotides, the CDR3 is TGTGCCTGGAGGTCTACAGGGGTAGCCGGGGAGCTGTTTTTT.

V and J are TRBV7-3 and TRBJ2-5; no clear D. This CDR3 comprises 13 residues. The germline CDR1 and CDR2 sequences are SGHTA and FQGTGA. Deletions cut 6 bases from V and 2 bases from J, with 10 bases between. CDR3 residues: CASSQPPQETQYF. CDR3 nucleotide sequence: TGTGCCAGCAGTCAACCACCTCAAGAGACCCAGTACTTC.

This chain's CDR3 is CASSTGQAEAFF. The CDR3 DNA follows: TGTGCCAGCAGCACCGGACAAGCTGAAGCTTTCTTT. The chain is built from TRBV7-9 and TRBJ1-1, with D possibly matching TRBD1 (5 bases). The CDR3 has 12 amino acids. V was shortened by 5 bases and J by 6 bases, with 10 bases between the two germline ends. Germline lookup yields CDR1 SEHNR and CDR2 FQNEAQ (reference sequence).

The chain is built from TRBV6-5 and TRBJ2-7; 9 bases match TRBD1. Germline CDR1 MNHEY, CDR2 SVGAGI. V dropped 3 bases and J dropped 6; count of bases not matched to a gene: 9. This CDR3 contains 15 residues. The CDR3 bases are TGTGCCAGCAGTTATGGGACAGGGCTCCTAGGCGAGCAGTACTTC. Translating it yields CASSYGTGLLGEQYF.

The CDR3 spells CASSSGSIQGHGYTF. In nucleotides, the CDR3 is TGTGCCAGCAGTTCCGGCTCGATCCAAGGTCATGGCTACACCTTC. This rearrangement joins TRBV6-5 to TRBJ1-2; D is unclear. From germline, CDR1 is MNHEY and CDR2 SVGAGI. V was trimmed by 4 bases and J by 6 bases, leaving 18 bases between them. The CDR3 is 15 amino acids.